These 9 T cell receptor beta chains originate from one sample sequenced in a study of cytomegalovirus exposure and HLA in healthy donors. TCRdb keeps only in-frame clones here, not all; method: immunoSEQ multiplex PCR. This table has a few hundred thousand clones, 90% appearing once. Sequences were obtained from PBMCs. These receptors came from a woman aged 18-29 years in good health and CMV-seronegative.

This rearrangement joins TRBV18 to TRBJ1-2; D is unresolved. Trimming stripped 1 base from V and 0 bases from J, with 9 bases between. The CDR3 length is 15 residues. The V gene's germline CDR1 is KGHSH and CDR2 LQKENI. CDR3 region: CASSPRGETNYGYTF. The CDR3 nucleotides are TGTGCCAGCTCACCACGGGGAGAGACTAACTATGGCTACACCTTC.

J is TRBJ1-1 and V is TRBV30; D gene ambiguous. V was clipped by 0 bases and J by 0 bases, with 5 bases between them. CDR1 and CDR2 from the germline V gene are GTSNPN and SVGIG (reference sequence). The CDR3 runs to 13 residues. In DNA, the CDR3 is TGTGCCTGGAGTGTCCGGGTGAACACTGAAGCTTTCTTT. Translated, it gives CAWSVRVNTEAFF.

Only one count was recorded for this clone. The chain combines TRBV5-8 with TRBJ1-1; TRBD1 is a possible D gene (5 bases). V was cut by 5 bases and J by 3 bases, with 20 bases left in between. Germline loops: CDR1 SGHTS, CDR2 YDEGEE. This CDR3 region has 16 residues. The CDR3 reads CASSSGLVLQDTEAFF. The CDR3 DNA sequence: TGTGCCAGCAGTTCGGGACTTGTCCTCCAAGACACTGAAGCTTTCTTT.

The chain is built from TRBV7-9 and TRBJ2-7; 7 nucleotides agree with TRBD1. With V trimmed by 2 bases and J by 0 bases, 10 bases remained unmatched. Germline V gives CDR1 SEHNR, CDR2 FQNEAQ (reference sequence). This CDR3 contains 17 residues. CDR3 amino acids: CASSLTIMGQCSYEQYV. For the CDR3, the DNA is TGTGCCAGCAGCTTAACTATTATGGGACAGTGCTCCTACGAGCAGTACGTC.

J is TRBJ2-7 and V is TRBV11-2; a weak D match, TRBD2 (6 bases). CDR1 and CDR2 from the germline V gene are SGHAT and FQNNGV. The CDR3 has 12 residues. The ends were cut back, 5 bases at V and 3 bases at J, with 8 bases in the middle. Here the CDR3 DNA reads TGTGCCAGCAGCCTGGGACTCTACGAGCAGTACTTC. It translates to CASSLGLYEQYF.

The chain employs TRBV9 and TRBJ2-7; 7 bases agree with TRBD1. The germline gives CDR1 SGDLS, CDR2 YYNGEE. The CDR3 loop spans 16 amino acids. V lost 0 bases, J lost 3 bases, and 9 bases stayed unmatched. The CDR3 nucleotides are TGTGCCAGCAGCGTAGCTGCCGGGACAGCGAACTACGAGCAGTACTTC. It specifies CASSVAAGTANYEQYF. The complete variable domain, with remaining parts taken from reference TRBV9 and TRBJ2-7, reads DSGVTQTPKHLITATGQRVTLRCSPRSGDLSVYWYQQSLDQGLQFLIQYYNGEERAKGNILERFSAQQFPDLHSELNLSSLELGDSALYFCASSVAAGTANYEQYFGPGTRLTVT.

A single count supports this clone. The genes are TRBV7-8 and TRBJ1-6, with TRBD1 matching over 12 bases. Germline CDR1 and CDR2: SGHVS and FQNEAQ. Germline trimming cut 5 bases from V and 9 bases from J; bases unmatched to any gene: 5. CDR3 length: 15 residues. The CDR3 region is CASSIPGQGASPLHF. The CDR3 region has the DNA TGTGCCAGCAGCATCCCGGGACAGGGGGCTTCACCCCTCCACTTT.

V gene TRBV4-3 combines with J gene TRBJ1-4, with a possible D match to TRBD1 (6 bases). This CDR3 region has 18 residues. Trimming took off 1 base at V and 4 bases at J, with 19 bases between the two ends. CDR1 and CDR2 (germline): LGHNA, YSLEER. Here the CDR3 reads CASSQGMDSASFNEKLFF. CDR3 sequence (DNA): TGCGCCAGCAGCCAAGGGATGGACAGCGCTTCTTTTAATGAAAAACTGTTTTTT.

The rearrangement links TRBV27 to TRBJ2-6; D unresolved. Trimming left V 4 bases short and J 0 bases short, with 4 bases between. Germline values: CDR1 MNHEY, CDR2 SMNVEV (reference sequence). CDR3 length equals 14 residues. DNA of the CDR3: TGTGCCAGCAGTTCCCTCTCTGGGGCCAACGTCCTGACTTTC. It specifies CASSSLSGANVLTF.